This note documents a single T cell receptor beta chain sequence. Its specificity is unknown. V shed 5 bases and J 5 bases; nucleotides not matched to a gene: 11. The length of the CDR3 is 15 residues. Germline V gene sequence: CDR1 SGDLS, CDR2 YYNGEE. The source of the sample is a study of PD-L1 blockade in urothelial cancer. As for the study in general: Atezolizumab (1,200 mg intravenously every 3 weeks) began at some point between 2014 and 2015 for patients. Investigators checked blood 3 weeks (second dose) and 6 weeks after treatment start. Overall study results and limits: Durable benefit accompanied greater 3-week expansion of tumor-associated blood clones.

Sequenced by immunoSEQ multiplex PCR; TCRdb stores in-frame clones only, minus some. The repertoire includes tens of thousands of clones, 84% of them detected once, and approximately 2.1% sits in the top ten. Documented time point: pretreatment peripheral blood. Per-patient samples, pretreatment and on-treatment, numbered 1 to 8. The chain combines TRBV9 with TRBJ2-7, with TRBD1 matching 9 bases. This sample comprised PBMCs, obtained around atezolizumab (anti-PD-L1) treatment. This TCR was sampled from a man aged 60 to 69 with urothelial cancer. Written as DNA, the CDR3 is TGTGCCAGCAGTGGAAACAGGGGGCCGTCAGACGAGCAGTACTTC. Translated: CASSGNRGPSDEQYF.